This paragraph covers one T cell receptor beta chain sequence. Its antigen is unknown. Nothing much larger sits one base from this clone, and base qualities are not available. Library prep was done by 5' RACE. TCRdb shows the sequencer as Illumina HiSeq 2500. The second PCR ran for roughly 6 to 11 cycles and used a J-beta primer mix along with a sample-barcoded 5' primer. Each TCR beta cDNA molecule received a unique molecular identifier from a template-switch 5' adaptor carrying 12 random nucleotides. Each sample yielded at least 2.5 million CDR3-containing paired-end reads. First-strand cDNA was synthesized from all RNA with the Mint cDNA synthesis kit, primed by a TRBC-specific oligonucleotide. All cDNA was treated with uracil-DNA glycosylase and then went through a first 18-cycle PCR with the universal primers M1SS and BC2_uni_R. Concerning the study's data processing: Each sample was normalized by randomly selecting 1 million high-quality reads, each carrying a distinct molecular identifier. Reads sharing molecular identifiers were discarded rather than binned into consensus sequences. MiTCR, with a Q25 quality threshold and the strictest error-elimination algorithm, was used for CDR3 identification, clonotype clustering and error correction. A nonparametric unseen species model using Euler transformation provided a lower-bound estimate of total TCR beta diversity. Starting from the raw public reads, TCRdb applied fastp trimming at Q25, assembled clones with MiXCR and retained in-frame beta chains. A single entry per CDR3 protein holds the most common genes and DNA from its merged rows. The V and J calls were not made by the authors but by TCRdb's processing. A total of more than 650,000 distinct CDR3 sequences appear in this sample, 40% to 65% of them only once. Approximately 41% of the sample is in the top ten clones.

This entry comes from a study of blood T cells in healthy people across ages (dated by TCRdb to about 2015). Looking at the study overall: In model experiments, roughly one uniquely barcoded TCR beta cDNA molecule per two T cells was captured by template switching. For two donors (one aged 18 to 29 and one aged 80 or older), the study analyzed two additional independent replicas of 1 million unique cDNA reads from the same blood draw. Age-related changes in TCR beta repertoire diversity were measured in the study by deep sequencing normalized with unique cDNA molecular identifiers. The donors were divided into four age groups: young (average roughly 15 years), middle-aged (almost 40), aged (roughly 60) and long-lived (roughly 88). To avoid experimental bias, donors of different ages were randomly spread across the sequencing lanes.

Systemically healthy Caucasian individuals from Russia, about 38 in total and aged about 6 to 95 years, were included as donors. Each donor gave ten milliliters of peripheral blood, drawn into EDTA-treated Vacutainer tubes. Ficoll-Paque density-gradient centrifugation was used to isolate PBMCs, with at least 7 million per sample. Total RNA was extracted from PBMCs with Trizol reagent, with at least 6 micrograms obtained per sample. Naive CD45RAhigh/CD27high T cell percentages were measured by flow cytometry on a PBMC aliquot from every donor. Points the paper makes about the study in general: The percentage of naive T cells measured by flow cytometry correlated strongly with observed TCR beta diversity. Observed TCR beta diversity per million T cells fell roughly linearly with age, and a significant reduction was already apparent by age roughly 40. Bulk unsorted PBMC profiling prevented conclusive comparison of naive and antigen-experienced compartments. The long-lived group showed more naive CD4+ T cells, fewer expanded clones and increased TCR diversity than the aged group, suggesting age selection. Donor CMV infection status was unknown, potentially confounding age-related changes in expanded clonotypes. Total diversity estimates from one million sequenced T cells were considered lower bounds and underestimates.

The origin of this receptor is a man at least 80 years old in good health. The sequenced sample was blood.

The CDR3 sequence is CASSDTGSPGANVLTF. The nucleotide sequence reads as follows: TGTGCCAGCAGCGATACAGGGAGCCCTGGGGCCAACGTCCTGACTTTC. The rearranged chain carries TRBV7-3 and TRBJ2-6; the D region possibly corresponds to TRBD1 (6 bases align). CDR1 and CDR2 are drawn from the germline V gene: SGHTA, FQGTGA. V sheds 5 bases and J sheds 2 bases, leaving 13 bases between their ends. The CDR3 numbers 16 residues from cysteine through phenylalanine. Solely the CDR3 DNA is kept, with 48 bases framed from the first base.